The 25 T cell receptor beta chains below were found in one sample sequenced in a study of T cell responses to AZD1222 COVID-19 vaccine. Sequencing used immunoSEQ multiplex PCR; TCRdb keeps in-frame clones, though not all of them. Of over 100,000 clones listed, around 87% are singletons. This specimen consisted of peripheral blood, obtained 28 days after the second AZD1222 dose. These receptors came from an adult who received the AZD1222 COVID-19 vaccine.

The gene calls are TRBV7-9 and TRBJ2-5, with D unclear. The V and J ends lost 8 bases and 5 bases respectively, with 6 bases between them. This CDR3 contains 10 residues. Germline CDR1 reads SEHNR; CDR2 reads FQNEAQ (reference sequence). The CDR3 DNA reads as TGTGCCAGCGGAAGCGAGACCCAGTACTTC. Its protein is CASGSETQYF. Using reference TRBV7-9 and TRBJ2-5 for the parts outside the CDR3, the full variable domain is DTGVSQNPRHKITKRGQNVTFRCDPISEHNRLYWYRQTLGQGPEFLTYFQNEAQLEKSRLLSDRFSAERPKGSFSTLEIQRTEQGDSAMYLCASGSETQYFGPGTRLLVL.

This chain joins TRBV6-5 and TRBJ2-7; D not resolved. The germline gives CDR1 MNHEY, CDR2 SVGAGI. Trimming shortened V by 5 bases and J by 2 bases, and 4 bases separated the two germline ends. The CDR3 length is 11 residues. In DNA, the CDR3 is TGTGCCAGCAGTACCACCTACGAGCAGTACTTC. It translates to CASSTTYEQYF.

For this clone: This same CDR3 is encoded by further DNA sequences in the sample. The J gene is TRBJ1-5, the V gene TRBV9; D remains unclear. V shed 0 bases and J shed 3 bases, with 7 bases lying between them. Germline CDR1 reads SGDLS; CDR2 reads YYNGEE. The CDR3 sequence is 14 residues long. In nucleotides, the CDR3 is TGTGCCAGCAGCGTAGGATCGTCCAATCAGCCCCAGCATTTT. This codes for CASSVGSSNQPQHF.

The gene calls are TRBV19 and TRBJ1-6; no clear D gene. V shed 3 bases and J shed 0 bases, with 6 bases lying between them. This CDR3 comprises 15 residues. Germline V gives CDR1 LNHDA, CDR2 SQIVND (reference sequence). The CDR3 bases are TGTGCCAGTAGTATCCGGAGCTCCTATAATTCACCCCTCCACTTT. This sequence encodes CASSIRSSYNSPLHF.

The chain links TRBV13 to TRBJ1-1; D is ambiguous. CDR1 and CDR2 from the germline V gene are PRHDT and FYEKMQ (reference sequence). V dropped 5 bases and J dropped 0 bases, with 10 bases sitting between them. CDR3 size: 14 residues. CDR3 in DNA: TGTGCCAGCAGCCCCCAGCTCATGAACACTGAAGCTTTCTTT. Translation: CASSPQLMNTEAFF.

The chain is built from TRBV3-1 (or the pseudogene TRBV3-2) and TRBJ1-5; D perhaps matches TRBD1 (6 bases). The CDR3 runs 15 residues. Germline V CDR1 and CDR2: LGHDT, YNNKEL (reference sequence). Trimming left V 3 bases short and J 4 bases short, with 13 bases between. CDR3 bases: TGTGCCAGCAGCCAGGGGGGGCTCGGGAATCAGCCCCAGCATTTT. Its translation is CASSQGGLGNQPQHF.

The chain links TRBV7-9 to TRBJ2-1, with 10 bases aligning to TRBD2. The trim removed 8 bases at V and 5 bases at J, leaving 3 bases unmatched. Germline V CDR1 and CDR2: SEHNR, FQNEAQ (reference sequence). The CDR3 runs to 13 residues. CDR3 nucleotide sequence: TGTGCCAGCCACCTAGCGGGGGACAATGAGCAGTTCTTC. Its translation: CASHLAGDNEQFF.

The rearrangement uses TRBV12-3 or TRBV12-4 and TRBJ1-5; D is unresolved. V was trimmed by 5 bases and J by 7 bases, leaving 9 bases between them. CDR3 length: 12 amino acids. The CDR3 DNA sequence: TGTGCCAGCAGTACCCTGAGACAGCCCCAGCATTTT. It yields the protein CASSTLRQPQHF.

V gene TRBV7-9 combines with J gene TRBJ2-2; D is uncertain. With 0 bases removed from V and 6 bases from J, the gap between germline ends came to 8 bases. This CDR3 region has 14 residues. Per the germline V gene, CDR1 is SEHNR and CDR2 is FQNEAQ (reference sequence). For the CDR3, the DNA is TGTGCCAGCAGCTTAGCGGGGTTGGCCGGGGAGCTGTTTTTT. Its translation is CASSLAGLAGELFF.

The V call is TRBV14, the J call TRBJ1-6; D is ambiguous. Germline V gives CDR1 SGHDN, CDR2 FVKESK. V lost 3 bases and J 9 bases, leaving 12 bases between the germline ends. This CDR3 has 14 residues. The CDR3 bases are TGTGCCAGCAGCCAGAGGGTCGTGAGTTCACCCCTCCACTTT. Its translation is CASSQRVVSSPLHF.

In nucleotides, the CDR3 is TGTGCCAGCAGCCAAGAGGGGACTAGCGGGAATTACAATGAGCAGTTCTTC. This codes for CASSQEGTSGNYNEQFF. The chain is built from TRBV3-1 (or the pseudogene TRBV3-2) and TRBJ2-1, with 13 bases matching TRBD2. The germline V gene encodes CDR1 LGHDT and CDR2 YNNKEL (reference sequence). The CDR3 contains 17 residues. V trimming: 0 bases; J trimming: 4 bases; junction bases outside the gene matches: 3.

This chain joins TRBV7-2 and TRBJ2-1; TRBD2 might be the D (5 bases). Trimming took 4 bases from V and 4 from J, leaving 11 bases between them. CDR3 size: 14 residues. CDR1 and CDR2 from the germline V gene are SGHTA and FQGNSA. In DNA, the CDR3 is TGTGCCAGCAGCTCCCCCAGGAGGTACAATGAGCAGTTCTTC. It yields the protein CASSSPRRYNEQFF.

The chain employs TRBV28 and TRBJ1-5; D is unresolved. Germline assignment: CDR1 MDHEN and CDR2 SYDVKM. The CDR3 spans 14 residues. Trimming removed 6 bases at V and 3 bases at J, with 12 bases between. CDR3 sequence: CASRLGGLNQPQHF. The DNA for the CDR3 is TGTGCCAGCAGACTCGGAGGGCTCAATCAGCCCCAGCATTTT.

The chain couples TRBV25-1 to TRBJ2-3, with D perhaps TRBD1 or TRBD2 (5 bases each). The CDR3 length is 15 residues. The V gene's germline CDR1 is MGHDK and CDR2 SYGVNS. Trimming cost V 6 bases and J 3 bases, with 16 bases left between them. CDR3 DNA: TGTGCCAGCAGCGGATGGGTTGGGGGAACAGATACGCAGTATTTT. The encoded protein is CASSGWVGGTDTQYF.

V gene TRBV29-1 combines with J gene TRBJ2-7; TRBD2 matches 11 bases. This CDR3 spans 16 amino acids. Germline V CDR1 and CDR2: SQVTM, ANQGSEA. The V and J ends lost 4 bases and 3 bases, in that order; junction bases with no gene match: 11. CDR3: CSVAGASGRTIYEQYF. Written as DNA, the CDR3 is TGCAGCGTTGCGGGGGCTAGCGGGAGGACTATCTACGAGCAGTACTTC.

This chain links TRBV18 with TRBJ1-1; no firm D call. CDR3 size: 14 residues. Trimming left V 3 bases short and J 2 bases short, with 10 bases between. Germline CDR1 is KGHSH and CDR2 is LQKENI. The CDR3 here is CASSPPLVNTEAFF. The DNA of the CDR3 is TGTGCCAGCTCACCGCCCCTGGTAAACACTGAAGCTTTCTTT.

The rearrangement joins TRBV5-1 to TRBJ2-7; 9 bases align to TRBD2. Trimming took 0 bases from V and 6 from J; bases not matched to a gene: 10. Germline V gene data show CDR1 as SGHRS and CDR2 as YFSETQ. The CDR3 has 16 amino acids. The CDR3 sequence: CASSLVPSGGSVEQYF. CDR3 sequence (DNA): TGCGCCAGCAGCTTGGTTCCAAGCGGGGGGTCCGTCGAGCAGTACTTC.

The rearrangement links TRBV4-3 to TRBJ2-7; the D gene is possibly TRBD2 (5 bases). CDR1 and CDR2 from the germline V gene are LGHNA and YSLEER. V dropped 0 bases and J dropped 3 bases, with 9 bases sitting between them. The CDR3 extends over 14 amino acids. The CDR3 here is CASSQDLEGYEQYF. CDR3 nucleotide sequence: TGCGCCAGCAGCCAAGATCTTGAGGGCTACGAGCAGTACTTC.

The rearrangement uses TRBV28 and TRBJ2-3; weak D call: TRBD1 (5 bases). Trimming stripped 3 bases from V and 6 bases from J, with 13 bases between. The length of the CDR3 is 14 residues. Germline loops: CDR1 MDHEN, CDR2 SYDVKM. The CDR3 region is CASSFVGAGDTQYF. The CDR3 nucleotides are TGTGCCAGCAGTTTTGTAGGGGCCGGTGATACGCAGTATTTT.

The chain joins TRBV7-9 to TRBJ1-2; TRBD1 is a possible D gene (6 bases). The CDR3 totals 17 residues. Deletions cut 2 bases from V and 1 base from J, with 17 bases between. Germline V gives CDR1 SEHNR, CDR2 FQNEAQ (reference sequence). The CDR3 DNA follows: TGTGCCAGCAGCTTATGGACAGCACTAACCCGTAACTATGGCTACACCTTC. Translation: CASSLWTALTRNYGYTF.

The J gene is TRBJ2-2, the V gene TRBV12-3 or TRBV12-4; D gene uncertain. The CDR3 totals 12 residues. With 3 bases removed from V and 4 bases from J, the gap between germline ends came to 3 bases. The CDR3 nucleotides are TGTGCCAGCAGTTTTCTCACCGGGGAGCTGTTTTTT. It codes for CASSFLTGELFF.

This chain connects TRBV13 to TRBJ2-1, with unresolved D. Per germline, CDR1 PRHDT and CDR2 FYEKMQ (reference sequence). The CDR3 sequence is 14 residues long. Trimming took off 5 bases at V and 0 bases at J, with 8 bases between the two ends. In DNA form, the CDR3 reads TGTGCCAGCAGCCTTAGGAGCTCCTACAATGAGCAGTTCTTC. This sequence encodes CASSLRSSYNEQFF.

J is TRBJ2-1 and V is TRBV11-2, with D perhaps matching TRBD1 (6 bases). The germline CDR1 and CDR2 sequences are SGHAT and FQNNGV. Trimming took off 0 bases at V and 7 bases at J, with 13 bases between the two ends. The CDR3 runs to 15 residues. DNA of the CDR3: TGTGCCAGCAGCTTAGACGGACAGAAGGGGAATGAGCAGTTCTTC. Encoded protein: CASSLDGQKGNEQFF.

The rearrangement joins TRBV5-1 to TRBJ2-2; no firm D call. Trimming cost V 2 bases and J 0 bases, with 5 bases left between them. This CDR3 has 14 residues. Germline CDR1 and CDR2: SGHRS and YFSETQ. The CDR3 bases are TGCGCCAGCAGCTTCGCAACGAACACCGGGGAGCTGTTTTTT. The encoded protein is CASSFATNTGELFF.

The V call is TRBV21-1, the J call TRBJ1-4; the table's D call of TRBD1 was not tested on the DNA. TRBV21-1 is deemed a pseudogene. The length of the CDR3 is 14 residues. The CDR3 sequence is CASSKDGQHEKLFF. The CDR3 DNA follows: TGTGCCAGCAGCAAAGATGGACAGCATGAAAAACTGTTTTTT.